The 23 T cell receptor beta chains below all came from one sample that was sequenced in a study of T cell responses to AZD1222 COVID-19 vaccine. Some clones are missing from TCRdb's copy, which holds only in-frame ones; the method was immunoSEQ multiplex PCR. The table records over 90,000 clones, approximately 88% of them present only once. Specimen: peripheral blood, collected on day 0 of AZD1222 vaccination. The receptors shown here come from an adult in good health.

This chain links TRBV6-5 with TRBJ1-1; TRBD1 matches at 7 bases. This CDR3 has 11 residues. Germline CDR1 MNHEY, CDR2 SVGAGI. V lost 4 bases to trimming and J lost 9 bases; unmatched junction nucleotides: 2. CDR3: CASSSGQQAFF. The CDR3 DNA is TGTGCCAGCAGTTCGGGACAGCAAGCTTTCTTT.

V and J are TRBV10-3 and TRBJ1-3; no definite D call. The V gene lost 2 bases and the J gene lost 0 bases, with 8 bases spanning the gap. This CDR3 has 15 amino acids. CDR1 and CDR2 (germline): ENHRY, SYGVKD. The CDR3: CAISEKSVSGNTIYF. The CDR3 DNA sequence: TGTGCCATCAGTGAGAAATCGGTCTCTGGAAACACCATATATTTT.

The chain joins TRBV6-2 or TRBV6-3 to TRBJ1-5; 10 bases are shared with TRBD1. V was pared by 4 bases and J by 1 base, with 4 bases of the junction left unmatched. The CDR3 is 16 amino acids. Germline loops: CDR1 MNHEY, CDR2 SVGEGT. CDR3 DNA: TGTGCCAGCAGTTTTCGGACAGGGGGAAGCAATCAGCCCCAGCATTTT. It yields the protein CASSFRTGGSNQPQHF.

The chain uses TRBV4-1 and TRBJ1-5; D unresolved. CDR3 length: 13 residues. The germline CDR1 and CDR2 sequences are MGHRA and YSYEKL. V was pared by 0 bases and J by 7 bases, with 7 bases between. The CDR3 is CASSQEDEQPQHF. The CDR3 DNA reads as TGCGCCAGCAGCCAAGAGGACGAACAGCCCCAGCATTTT.

Of note for this clone: Different DNA sequences within this sample yield the same CDR3. In DNA, the CDR3 is TGTGCCAGCAGCTTGGCGTTAGCGGGGGGGCAAGAGACCCAGTACTTC. This sequence encodes CASSLALAGGQETQYF. The chain joins TRBV5-4 to TRBJ2-5, with TRBD2 matching over 11 bases. In germline, CDR1 is SGHNT, CDR2 YYREEE (reference sequence). This CDR3 contains 16 residues. With 0 bases clipped from V and 2 bases from J, the junction kept 3 bases outside the gene matches.

The chain joins TRBV7-3 to TRBJ1-1, with 8 bases lining up with TRBD1. With V trimmed by 2 bases and J by 5 bases, 7 bases remained unmatched. Germline V gene data show CDR1 as SGHTA and CDR2 as FQGTGA. The CDR3 runs to 15 residues. The CDR3 coding sequence is TGTGCCAGCAGCTTAGAGGGACAGGTGTTGACTGAAGCTTTCTTT. Its protein product is CASSLEGQVLTEAFF.

The chain uses TRBV6-6 and TRBJ2-3; D not certain. From germline, CDR1 is MNHNY and CDR2 SVGAGI (reference sequence). CDR3 size: 13 residues. Between the trimmed V and J ends, which lost 4 bases and 2 bases, there was a span of 7 bases. The CDR3: CASSLVDTDTQYF. The DNA for the CDR3 is TGTGCCAGCAGTTTAGTGGACACAGATACGCAGTATTTT.

In its sample, this clone was seen once. Compared with germline, one end of the junction differs, possibly owing to a read error. This chain connects TRBV3-1 (or the pseudogene TRBV3-2) to TRBJ2-1; the D gene is possibly TRBD1 (5 bases). The CDR3 is made up of 12 amino acids. Per the germline V gene, CDR1 is LGHDT and CDR2 is YNNKEL (reference sequence). In nucleotides, the CDR3 is TGTGCCAGCAGCCAAGAGTGGGGCCCGCTCCTCTTC. Its translation: CASSQEWGPLLF.

This chain links TRBV7-8 with TRBJ2-7; D perhaps matches TRBD1 (5 bases). The CDR3 has 14 residues. V dropped 4 bases and J dropped 2 bases, with 12 bases sitting between them. Germline values: CDR1 SGHVS, CDR2 FQNEAQ. In nucleotides, the CDR3 is TGTGCCAGCAGCTCGTTGGACAAGACCTACGAGCAGTACTTC. Its protein product is CASSSLDKTYEQYF.

The chain is built from TRBV2 and TRBJ2-5, with 9 bases aligning to TRBD1. V shed 6 bases and J 2 bases; nucleotides not matched to a gene: 7. The CDR3 loop spans 15 amino acids. Germline V gene sequence: CDR1 SNHLY, CDR2 FYNNEI. The CDR3 spells CASRDRGSGQETQYF. The DNA for the CDR3 is TGTGCCAGCAGAGACAGGGGGTCGGGGCAAGAGACCCAGTACTTC.

V gene TRBV5-1 combines with J gene TRBJ1-6; tentative D call: TRBD1 (6 bases). V lost 0 bases and J lost 5, with 9 bases in between. This CDR3 has 15 residues. CDR1 SGHRS and CDR2 YFSETQ come from the germline V gene. The CDR3 bases are TGCGCCAGCAGCTTGGAACAGGGAGATAATTCACCCCTCCACTTT. Translated, it gives CASSLEQGDNSPLHF.

V is TRBV12-3 or TRBV12-4 and J is TRBJ1-2; D unclear. Deletions cut 6 bases from V and 2 bases from J, with 4 bases between. The CDR3 runs to 11 residues. CDR3 residues: CASRQNYGYTF. Written as DNA, the CDR3 is TGTGCCAGCAGACAAAACTATGGCTACACCTTC.

The rearrangement links TRBV2 to TRBJ2-7, with 9 bases matching TRBD1. Germline V gene lookup returns CDR1 SNHLY and CDR2 FYNNEI. The CDR3 has 13 residues. J was trimmed by 5 bases and V by 8 bases; bases with no gene match: 7. CDR3: CASRRQGGDEQYF. The DNA of the CDR3 is TGTGCCAGCCGTAGACAGGGGGGCGACGAGCAGTACTTC.

The chain carries TRBV7-2 and TRBJ1-4; weak D call: TRBD1 (5 bases). This CDR3 spans 19 amino acids. The germline V and J ends were trimmed by 4 bases and 3 bases, with 24 bases remaining between them. CDR1 and CDR2 (germline): SGHTA, FQGNSA. The CDR3 sequence: CASSSPPGFRGGANEKLFF. The CDR3 DNA is TGTGCCAGCAGCTCACCCCCCGGTTTTCGGGGGGGGGCTAATGAAAAACTGTTTTTT.

The genes are TRBV3-1 (or the pseudogene TRBV3-2) and TRBJ1-2; TRBD1 matches at 9 bases. Germline CDR1 reads LGHDT; CDR2 reads YNNKEL (reference sequence). The V gene end was trimmed by 1 base and the J gene end by 4 bases; junction bases not matched to a gene: 10. CDR3 size: 17 residues. Here the CDR3 reads CASSQVGTGRSSYGYTF. The DNA for the CDR3 is TGTGCCAGCAGCCAAGTGGGGACAGGGCGTTCGAGCTATGGCTACACCTTC.

The chain has TRBV5-1 and TRBJ2-1; 10 bases fit TRBD1. The CDR3 runs 14 residues. Trimming at V came to 0 bases and at J to 8 bases, leaving 2 bases not matched to a gene. Germline V gene lookup returns CDR1 SGHRS and CDR2 YFSETQ. The CDR3 region is CASSLGQGAYEQFF. CDR3 nucleotides: TGCGCCAGCAGCTTGGGACAGGGGGCATATGAGCAGTTCTTC.

This clone has a single count. The J gene is TRBJ2-7, the V gene TRBV19, with D perhaps TRBD1 or TRBD2 (5 bases each). Trimming stripped 6 bases from V and 2 bases from J, with 14 bases between. Germline CDR1 and CDR2: LNHDA and SQIVND (reference sequence). The CDR3 contains 14 residues. This CDR3 reads CASSRDRATYEQYF. The CDR3 DNA sequence: TGTGCCAGTAGCCGGGACCGCGCCACCTACGAGCAGTACTTC.

This chain connects TRBV6-4 to TRBJ1-4; a weak D match, TRBD1 (5 bases). The CDR3 length is 16 residues. Germline assignment: CDR1 MRHNA and CDR2 SNTAGT. V was clipped by 6 bases and J by 5 bases, with 19 bases between them. The CDR3: CASRAGFRVGNEKLFF. DNA for the CDR3: TGTGCCAGCAGGGCGGGGTTCAGGGTAGGAAATGAAAAACTGTTTTTT.

This chain uses TRBV7-9 with TRBJ2-3; TRBD2 agrees at 9 bases. From germline, CDR1 is SEHNR and CDR2 FQNEAQ (reference sequence). The V gene end was trimmed by 3 bases and the J gene end by 1 base; junction bases not matched to a gene: 5. CDR3 size: 16 residues. The chain's CDR3 is CASSLGLAGRTDTQYF. In nucleotides, the CDR3 is TGTGCCAGCAGCTTGGGGCTAGCGGGGCGCACAGATACGCAGTATTTT.

The V and J genes are TRBV6-5 and TRBJ2-7; 10 bases are shared with TRBD1. The CDR3 length is 12 residues. J was trimmed by 3 bases and V by 10 bases; bases with no gene match: 3. Germline CDR1 and CDR2: MNHEY and SVGAGI. The CDR3 nucleotides read TGTGCCACCAGGACAGGGGGCTACGAGCAGTACTTC. Its protein is CATRTGGYEQYF.

The chain couples TRBV5-1 to TRBJ1-2, with D unclear. The CDR3 is made up of 15 amino acids. Trimming took off 0 bases at V and 4 bases at J, with 13 bases between the two ends. Germline CDR1 and CDR2: SGHRS and YFSETQ. CDR3 nucleotides: TGCGCCAGCAGCTTGGAGTTGGATAGCTTCTATGGCTACACCTTC. Its translation: CASSLELDSFYGYTF.

The CDR3 loop reads CASSYHADTQYF. Here the CDR3 DNA reads TGTGCCAGCAGCTATCACGCAGATACGCAGTATTTT. The V call is TRBV7-2, the J call TRBJ2-3; the D is unclear. This CDR3 contains 12 residues. Trimming took 4 bases from V and 4 from J, leaving 6 bases between them. CDR1 SGHTA and CDR2 FQGNSA come from the germline V gene. Complete variable domain (other parts from reference TRBV7-2 and TRBJ2-3): GAGVSQSPSNKVTEKGKDVELRCDPISGHTALYWYRQSLGQGLEFLIYFQGNSAPDKSGLPSDRFSAERTGGSVSTLTIQRTQQEDSAVYLCASSYHADTQYFGPGTRLTVL.

The chain has TRBV6-5 and TRBJ1-1; TRBD1 aligns across 7 bases. The V segment lost 5 bases and the J segment 0 bases; nucleotides outside the gene matches: 6. Germline V CDR1 and CDR2: MNHEY, SVGAGI. This CDR3 region has 15 residues. The chain's CDR3 is CASSSPGQLNTEAFF. CDR3 DNA sequence: TGTGCCAGCAGTAGCCCGGGACAGCTGAACACTGAAGCTTTCTTT.